This is a list of T cell receptor beta chains from one sample in a study of blood T cell repertoires in COVID-19. Only in-frame clones appear in the TCRdb table, and some are missing; sequencing was by immunoSEQ multiplex PCR. The sample gives about 90,000 clones, over 70% of which show up once; approximately 10% is in the top ten. Source material: peripheral blood. These receptors were collected from a woman of 80 years or more with acute or convalescent COVID-19. The CDR3 runs from the conserved cysteine through the conserved F or W. Fields, in order: D gene, V gene, J gene, clone size, CDR3 protein, CDR3 DNA. D genes are given only for firm matches. Clone size appears in some rows only: once, few, many, or a class for an expanded clone.

D: TRBD2; V: TRBV7-2; J: TRBJ2-3; size: -; CDR3: CASSGDYLSTDTQYF; DNA: TGTGCCAGCAGCGGGGACTATCTAAGCACAGATACGCAGTATTTT
D: -; V: TRBV24-1; J: TRBJ2-7; size: -; CDR3: CATSEGQNYEQYF; DNA: TGTGCCACCAGTGAAGGACAGAACTACGAGCAGTACTTC
D: -; V: TRBV19; J: TRBJ2-3; size: -; CDR3: CASGAGRMDTQYF; DNA: TGTGCCAGCGGAGCAGGGCGCATGGATACGCAGTATTTT
D: -; V: TRBV6-2/TRBV6-3; J: TRBJ2-6; size: once; CDR3: CASSTTGTSGANVLTF; DNA: TGTGCCAGCAGTACCACAGGAACCTCTGGGGCCAACGTCCTGACTTTC
D: TRBD1; V: TRBV7-3; J: TRBJ1-2; size: -; CDR3: CASSAGDRGRGGYTF; DNA: TGTGCCAGCAGCGCTGGGGACAGGGGAAGGGGAGGCTACACCTTC
D: TRBD2; V: TRBV4-2; J: TRBJ2-7; size: -; CDR3: CASSQTGGDYEQYF; DNA: TGTGCCAGCAGCCAAACGGGGGGGGATTACGAGCAGTACTTC
D: -; V: TRBV29-1; J: TRBJ2-3; size: -; CDR3: CSVRGGQTSTDTQYF; DNA: TGCAGCGTCCGAGGAGGACAGACCAGCACAGATACGCAGTATTTT
D: -; V: TRBV27; J: TRBJ1-4; size: -; CDR3: CASSSLDRSEKLFF; DNA: TGTGCCAGCAGTTCCCTGGACAGAAGCGAAAAACTGTTTTTT
D: -; V: TRBV7-9; J: TRBJ2-1; size: -; CDR3: CASSLHTLVLEQFF; DNA: TGTGCCAGCAGCTTACACACCTTGGTGTTAGAGCAGTTCTTC
D: TRBD1; V: TRBV11-3; J: TRBJ2-1; size: -; CDR3: CASSKGTGYNEQFF; DNA: TGTGCCAGCAGCAAAGGGACAGGGTACAATGAGCAGTTCTTC
D: TRBD1; V: TRBV19; J: TRBJ2-7; size: -; CDR3: CASSPYGTASYEQYF; DNA: TGTGCCAGTAGTCCCTACGGGACAGCCTCCTACGAGCAGTACTTC
D: -; V: TRBV28; J: TRBJ1-1; size: few; CDR3: CASRRGAGNTEAFF; DNA: TGTGCCAGCCGCCGGGGGGCTGGGAACACTGAAGCTTTCTTT
D: -; V: TRBV6-5; J: TRBJ1-2; size: -; CDR3: CASSYTEQGTTGYTF; DNA: TGTGCCAGCAGTTACACAGAACAGGGTACAACTGGCTACACCTTC
D: -; V: TRBV27; J: TRBJ1-1; size: -; CDR3: CASSYQTGLNTEAFF; DNA: TGTGCCAGCAGTTATCAAACAGGTTTGAACACTGAAGCTTTCTTT
D: -; V: TRBV7-2; J: TRBJ2-7; size: -; CDR3: CASSLSGFEQYF; DNA: TGTGCCAGCAGCTTATCAGGGTTCGAGCAGTACTTC
D: TRBD2; V: TRBV4-2; J: TRBJ2-1; size: -; CDR3: CASSQAGGPYNEQFF; DNA: TGTGCCAGCAGCCAAGCGGGAGGGCCCTACAATGAGCAGTTCTTC
D: -; V: TRBV6-2/TRBV6-3; J: TRBJ1-5; size: -; CDR3: CASSSGFSQPQHF; DNA: TGTGCCAGCAGTTCAGGGTTTTCTCAGCCCCAGCATTTT
D: -; V: TRBV5-4; J: TRBJ1-6; size: -; CDR3: CASSLAGVNSPLHF; DNA: TGTGCCAGCAGCTTGGCAGGTGTAAATTCACCCCTCCACTTT